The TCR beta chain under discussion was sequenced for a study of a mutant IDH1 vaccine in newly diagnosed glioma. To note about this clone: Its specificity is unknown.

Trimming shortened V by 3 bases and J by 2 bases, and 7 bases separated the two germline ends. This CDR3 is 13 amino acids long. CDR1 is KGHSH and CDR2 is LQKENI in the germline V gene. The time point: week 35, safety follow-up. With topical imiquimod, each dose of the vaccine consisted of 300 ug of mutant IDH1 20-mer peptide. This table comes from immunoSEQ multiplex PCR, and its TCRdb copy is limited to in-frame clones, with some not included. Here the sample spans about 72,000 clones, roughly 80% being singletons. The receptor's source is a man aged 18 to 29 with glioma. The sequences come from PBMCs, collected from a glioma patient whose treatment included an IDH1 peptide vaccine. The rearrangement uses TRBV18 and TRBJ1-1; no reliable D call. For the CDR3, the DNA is TGTGCCAGCTCACCTTTTGAAAACACTGAAGCTTTCTTT. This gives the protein CASSPFENTEAFF. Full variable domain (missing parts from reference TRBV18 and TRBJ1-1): NAGVMQNPRHLVRRRGQEARLRCSPMKGHSHVYWYRQLPEEGLKFMVYLQKENIIDESGMPKERFSAEFPKEGPSILRIQQVVRGDSAAYFCASSPFENTEAFFGQGTRLTVV.